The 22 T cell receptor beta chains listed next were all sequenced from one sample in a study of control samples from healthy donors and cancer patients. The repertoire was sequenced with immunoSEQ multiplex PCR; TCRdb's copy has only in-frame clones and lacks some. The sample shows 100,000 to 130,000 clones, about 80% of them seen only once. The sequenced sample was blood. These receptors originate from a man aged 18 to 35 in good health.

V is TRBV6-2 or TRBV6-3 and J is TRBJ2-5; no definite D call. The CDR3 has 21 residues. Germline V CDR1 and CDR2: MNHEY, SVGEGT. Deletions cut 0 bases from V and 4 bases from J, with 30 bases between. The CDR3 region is CASSYSNPGKGVWLVGETQYF. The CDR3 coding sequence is TGTGCCAGCAGTTACTCGAACCCTGGGAAGGGCGTGTGGTTGGTCGGAGAGACCCAGTACTTC.

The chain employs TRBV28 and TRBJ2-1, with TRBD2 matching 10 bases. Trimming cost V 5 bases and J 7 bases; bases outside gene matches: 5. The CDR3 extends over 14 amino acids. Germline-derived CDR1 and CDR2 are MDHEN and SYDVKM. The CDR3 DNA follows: TGTGCCAGCAGTCTAGCGGGGGATCTTAATGAGCAGTTCTTC. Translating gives CASSLAGDLNEQFF.

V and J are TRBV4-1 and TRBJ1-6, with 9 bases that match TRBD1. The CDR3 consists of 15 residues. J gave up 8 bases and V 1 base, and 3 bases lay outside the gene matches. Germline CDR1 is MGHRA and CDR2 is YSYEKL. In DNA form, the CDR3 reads TGCGCCAGCAGCCAAGGGGACAGGGATTATTCACCCCTCCACTTT. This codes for CASSQGDRDYSPLHF.

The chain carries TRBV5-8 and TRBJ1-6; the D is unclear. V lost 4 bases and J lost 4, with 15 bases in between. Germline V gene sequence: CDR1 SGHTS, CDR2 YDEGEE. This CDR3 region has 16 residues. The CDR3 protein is CASSAFTGKYNSPLHF. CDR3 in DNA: TGTGCCAGCAGCGCCTTTACGGGGAAATATAATTCACCCCTCCACTTT.

The CDR3 region has the DNA TGTGCCAGTAGTATCGTTAGGCGCGATACGCAGTATTTT. It encodes CASSIVRRDTQYF. The rearrangement links TRBV19 to TRBJ2-3; D uncertain. Germline assignment: CDR1 LNHDA and CDR2 SQIVND (reference sequence). V lost 3 bases to trimming and J lost 6 bases, with 10 bases between them. The CDR3 is 13 amino acids.

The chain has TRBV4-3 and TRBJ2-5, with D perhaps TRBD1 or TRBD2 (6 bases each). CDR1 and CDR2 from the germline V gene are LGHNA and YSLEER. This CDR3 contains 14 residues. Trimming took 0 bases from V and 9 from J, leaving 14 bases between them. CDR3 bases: TGCGCCAGCAGCCAAGATTGGGGGGCGTCGGCCCAGTACTTC. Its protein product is CASSQDWGASAQYF.

The CDR3 protein is CASSYRVVNYGYTF. The CDR3 coding sequence is TGTGCCAGCAGCTACAGGGTTGTTAACTATGGCTACACCTTC. This chain uses TRBV6-5 with TRBJ1-2; D perhaps matches TRBD1 (6 bases). Deletions cut 6 bases from V and 1 base from J, with 12 bases between. CDR3 length equals 14 residues. The germline CDR1 and CDR2 sequences are MNHEY and SVGAGI.

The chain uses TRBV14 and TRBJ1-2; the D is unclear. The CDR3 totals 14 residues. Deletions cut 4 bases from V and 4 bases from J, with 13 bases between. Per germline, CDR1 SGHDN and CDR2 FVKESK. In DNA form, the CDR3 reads TGTGCCAGCAGCCCGGCCCTAAGCCTCTATGGCTACACCTTC. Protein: CASSPALSLYGYTF.

This CDR3 is CASSERSTGNYGYTF. CDR3 coding DNA: TGTGCCAGCAGTGAAAGGTCGACAGGAAACTATGGCTACACCTTC. The genes are TRBV2 and TRBJ1-2; possibly TRBD1 for D (6 bases). The CDR3 is made up of 15 amino acids. The germline V gene has CDR1 SNHLY and CDR2 FYNNEI. Trimming cost V 2 bases and J 2 bases, with 12 bases left between them.

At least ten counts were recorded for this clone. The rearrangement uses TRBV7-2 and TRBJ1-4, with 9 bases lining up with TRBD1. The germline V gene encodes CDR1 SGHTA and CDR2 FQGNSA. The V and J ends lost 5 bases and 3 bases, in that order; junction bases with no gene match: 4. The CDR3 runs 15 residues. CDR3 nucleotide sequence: TGTGCCAGCAGCCAACAGGGGGCGGCTAATGAAAAACTGTTTTTT. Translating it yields CASSQQGAANEKLFF.

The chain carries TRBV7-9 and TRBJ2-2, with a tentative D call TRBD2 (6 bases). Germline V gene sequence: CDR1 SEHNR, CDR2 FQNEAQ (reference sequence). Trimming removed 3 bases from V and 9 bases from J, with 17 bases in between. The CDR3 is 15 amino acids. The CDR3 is CASSLEGPGGRELFF. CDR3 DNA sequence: TGTGCCAGCAGCTTGGAGGGGCCGGGTGGCAGGGAGCTGTTTTTT.

CDR3 protein: CASSYLGGRTEAFF. The CDR3 DNA reads TGTGCCAGCAGCTACCTGGGGGGGCGGACTGAAGCTTTCTTT. This chain joins TRBV7-2 and TRBJ1-1; possibly TRBD1 for D (6 bases). The CDR3 is 14 amino acids. Between the trimmed V and J ends, which lost 4 bases and 5 bases, there was a span of 14 bases. CDR1 and CDR2 (germline): SGHTA, FQGNSA.

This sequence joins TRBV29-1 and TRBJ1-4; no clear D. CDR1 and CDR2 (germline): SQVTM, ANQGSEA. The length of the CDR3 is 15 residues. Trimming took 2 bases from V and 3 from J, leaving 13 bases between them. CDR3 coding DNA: TGCAGCGTTGAAAAGATTGGGAGGGCTAATGAAAAACTGTTTTTT. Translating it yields CSVEKIGRANEKLFF.

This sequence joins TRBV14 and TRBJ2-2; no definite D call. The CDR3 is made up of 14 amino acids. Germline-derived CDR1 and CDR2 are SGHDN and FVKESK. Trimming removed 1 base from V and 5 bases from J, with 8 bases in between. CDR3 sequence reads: CASSQVRLTGELFF. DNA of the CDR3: TGTGCCAGCAGCCAAGTTCGGCTAACCGGGGAGCTGTTTTTT.

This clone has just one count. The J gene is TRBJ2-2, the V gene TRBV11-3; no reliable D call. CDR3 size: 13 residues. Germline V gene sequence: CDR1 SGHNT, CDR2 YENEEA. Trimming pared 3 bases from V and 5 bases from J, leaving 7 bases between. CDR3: CASSFSYTGELFF. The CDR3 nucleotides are TGTGCCAGCAGCTTCTCCTATACCGGGGAGCTGTTTTTT. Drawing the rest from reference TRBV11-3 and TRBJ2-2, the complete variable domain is EAGVVQSPRYKIIEKKQPVAFWCNPISGHNTLYWYLQNLGQGPELLIRYENEEAVDDSQLPKDRFSAERLKGVDSTLKIQPAELGDSAVYLCASSFSYTGELFFGEGSRLTVL.

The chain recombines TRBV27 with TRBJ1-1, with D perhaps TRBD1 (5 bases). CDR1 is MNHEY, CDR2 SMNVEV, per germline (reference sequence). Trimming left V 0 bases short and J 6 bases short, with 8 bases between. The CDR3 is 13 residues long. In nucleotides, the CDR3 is TGTGCCAGCAGTTTATCGGTGGGGGCTGAAGCTTTCTTT. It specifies CASSLSVGAEAFF.

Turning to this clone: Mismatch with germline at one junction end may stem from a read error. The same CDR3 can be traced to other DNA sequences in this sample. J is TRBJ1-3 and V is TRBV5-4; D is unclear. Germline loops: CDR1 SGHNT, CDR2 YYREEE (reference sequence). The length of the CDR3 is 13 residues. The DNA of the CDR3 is TGCGCCAGCAGCGACAATTCTGGAAACACCATATATTTT. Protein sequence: CASSDNSGNTIYF.

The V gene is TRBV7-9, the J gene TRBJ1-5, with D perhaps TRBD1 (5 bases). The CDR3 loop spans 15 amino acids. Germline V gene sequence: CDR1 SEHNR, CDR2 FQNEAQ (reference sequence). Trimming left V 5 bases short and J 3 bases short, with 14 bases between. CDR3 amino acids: CASSPPGSDNQPQHF. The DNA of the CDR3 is TGTGCCAGCAGCCCCCCAGGGTCGGACAATCAGCCCCAGCATTTT.

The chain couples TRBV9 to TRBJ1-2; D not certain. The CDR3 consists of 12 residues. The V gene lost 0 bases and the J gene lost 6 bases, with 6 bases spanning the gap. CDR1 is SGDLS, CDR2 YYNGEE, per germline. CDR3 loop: CASSVGGDGYTF. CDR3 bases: TGTGCCAGCAGCGTAGGCGGAGATGGCTACACCTTC.

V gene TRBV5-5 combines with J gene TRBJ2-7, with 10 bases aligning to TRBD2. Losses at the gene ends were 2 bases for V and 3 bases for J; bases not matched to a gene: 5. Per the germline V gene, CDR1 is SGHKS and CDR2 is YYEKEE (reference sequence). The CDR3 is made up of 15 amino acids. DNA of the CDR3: TGTGCCAGCAGCTTTTTCCTAGCGGGGGACTACGAGCAGTACTTC. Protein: CASSFFLAGDYEQYF.

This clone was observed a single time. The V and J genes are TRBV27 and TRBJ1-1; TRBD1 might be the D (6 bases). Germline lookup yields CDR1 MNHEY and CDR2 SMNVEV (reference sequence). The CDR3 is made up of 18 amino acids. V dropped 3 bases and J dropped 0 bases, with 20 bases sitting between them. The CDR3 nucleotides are TGTGCCAGCAGTTTCTCCCGCAGGGGCCGTGTCATGAACACTGAAGCTTTCTTT. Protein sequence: CASSFSRRGRVMNTEAFF.

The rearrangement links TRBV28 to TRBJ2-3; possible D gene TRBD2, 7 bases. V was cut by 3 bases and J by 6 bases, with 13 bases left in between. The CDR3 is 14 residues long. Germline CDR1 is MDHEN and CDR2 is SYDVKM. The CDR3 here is CASSLERGADTQYF. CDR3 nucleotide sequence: TGTGCCAGCAGTTTGGAACGGGGGGCGGATACGCAGTATTTT.